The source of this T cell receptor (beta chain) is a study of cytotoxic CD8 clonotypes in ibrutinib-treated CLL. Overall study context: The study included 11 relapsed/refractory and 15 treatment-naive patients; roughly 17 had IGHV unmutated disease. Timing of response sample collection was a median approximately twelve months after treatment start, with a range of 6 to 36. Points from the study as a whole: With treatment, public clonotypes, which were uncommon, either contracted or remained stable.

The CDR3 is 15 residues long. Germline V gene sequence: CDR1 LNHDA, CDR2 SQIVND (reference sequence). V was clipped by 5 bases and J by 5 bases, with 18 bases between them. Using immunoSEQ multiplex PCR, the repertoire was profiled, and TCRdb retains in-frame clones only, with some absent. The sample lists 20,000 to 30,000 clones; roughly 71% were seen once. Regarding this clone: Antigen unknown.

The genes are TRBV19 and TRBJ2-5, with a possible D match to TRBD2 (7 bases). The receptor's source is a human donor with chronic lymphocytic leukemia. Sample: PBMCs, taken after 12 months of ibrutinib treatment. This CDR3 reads CASSFSSRGGETQYF. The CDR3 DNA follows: TGTGCCAGTAGTTTCTCCTCCAGGGGAGGGGAGACCCAGTACTTC.